The present T cell receptor beta chain was sequenced within a study of blood T cells in healthy people across ages. Losses at the gene ends were 6 bases for V and 1 base for J; bases not matched to a gene: 11. The CDR3 length is 17 residues. Germline-derived CDR1 and CDR2 are MNHNS and SASEGT. This clonotype has only a few counts. A second PCR of about 7 to 12 cycles used a sample-barcoded 5' primer and a J-beta primer mix. A template-switch adaptor that had 12 random nucleotides put a tag on each cDNA molecule. Each CDR3 protein is one row after TCRdb ran MiXCR on the 5' RACE reads. The data contain roughly 680,000 distinct CDR3 sequences, under 25% of them seen just once; the ten biggest clones take up 3.5% to 4%.

V gene TRBV6-1 combines with J gene TRBJ2-1, with 8 positions matching TRBD1. Sample: blood. The TCR sequence derives from a man aged 65 to 79 in good health. DNA for the CDR3: TGTGCCAGCAGACTCCCCGGCAGGGGGCAATCCTACAATGAGCAGTTCTTC. Translating gives CASRLPGRGQSYNEQFF.